This note documents a single TCR beta chain sequence. The sample originates from a study of blood T cell repertoires in COVID-19. Study-level information: Acute-phase and convalescent COVID-19 samples originated in the United States, Italy and Spain. PBMCs, B-cell-depleted T cells, or T cells were the source of the cDNA or gDNA that made up the material.

Germline V gene lookup returns CDR1 MGHRA and CDR2 YSYEKL. The CDR3 extends over 16 amino acids. After removal of 3 bases from V and 0 bases from J, the junction contained 4 bases not matched to a gene. Produced via immunoSEQ multiplex PCR; TCRdb's table is partial and in-frame only. The table lists about 300,000 clones, around 88% of them singletons. Sample: peripheral blood. The chain has TRBV4-1 and TRBJ1-1; 10 positions match TRBD1. This TCR came from a woman aged 25-40 years who had recovered from COVID-19. CDR3 sequence: CASSQVTGGMNTEAFF. The CDR3 bases are TGCGCCAGCAGCCAGGTGACAGGGGGCATGAACACTGAAGCTTTCTTT.